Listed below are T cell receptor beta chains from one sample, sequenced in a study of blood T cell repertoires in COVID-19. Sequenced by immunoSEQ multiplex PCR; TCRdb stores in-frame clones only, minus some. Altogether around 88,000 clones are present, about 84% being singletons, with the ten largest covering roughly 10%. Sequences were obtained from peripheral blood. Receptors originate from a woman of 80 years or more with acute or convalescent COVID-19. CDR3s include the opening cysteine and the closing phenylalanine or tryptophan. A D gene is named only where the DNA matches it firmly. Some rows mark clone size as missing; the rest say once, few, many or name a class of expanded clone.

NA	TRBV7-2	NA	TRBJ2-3	TGTGCCAGCAGCTTGGGGAAGCGGTCCCTTTTT	CASSLGKRSLF
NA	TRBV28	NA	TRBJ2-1	TGTGCCAGCAGCCCAGGGCGTGCAACCTACAATGAGCAGTTCTTC	CASSPGRATYNEQFF
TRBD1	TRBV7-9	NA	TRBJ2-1	TGTGCCAGCAGCTTGTGGACAGGGGGTAGCAATGAGCAGTTCTTC	CASSLWTGGSNEQFF
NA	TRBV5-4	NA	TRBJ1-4	TGTGCCAGCAGCTTGGCGGGGTCAACTAATGAAAAACTGTTTTTT	CASSLAGSTNEKLFF
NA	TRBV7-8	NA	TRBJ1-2	TGTGCCAGCAGCTTAGATAGGGGCGCGAACTATGGCTACACCTTC	CASSLDRGANYGYTF
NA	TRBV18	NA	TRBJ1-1	TGTGCCAGCTCACCAGTGGGTCGGGTCTTGGCTTTCTTT	CASSPVGRVLAFF
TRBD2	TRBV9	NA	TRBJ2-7	TGTGCCAGCAGCCCGACTCGGGGGGTCGGGTCTTGGGAGCAGTACTTC	CASSPTRGVGSWEQYF
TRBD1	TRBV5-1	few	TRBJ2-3	TGCGCCAGCAGCATAGGGGACAGCACTAGCACAGATACGCAGTATTTT	CASSIGDSTSTDTQYF
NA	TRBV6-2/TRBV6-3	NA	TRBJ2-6	TGTGCCAGCAGTAGGCGGATAGTTTCTGGGGCCAACGTCCTGACTTTC	CASSRRIVSGANVLTF
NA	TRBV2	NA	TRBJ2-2	TGTGCCAGCAGTGTGCAGGGAGGGGGGAACACCGGGGAGCTGTTTTTT	CASSVQGGGNTGELFF
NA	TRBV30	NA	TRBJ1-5	TGTGCCTGGAGTGTGGGGCAGGGGAATCAGCCCCAGCATTTT	CAWSVGQGNQPQHF
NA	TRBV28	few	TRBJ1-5	TGTGCCAGCCTACCCTTAGGTCGTACAGGTAATTATCAGCCCCAGCATTTT	CASLPLGRTGNYQPQHF
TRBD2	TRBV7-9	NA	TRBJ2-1	TGTGCCAGCAGCTTAGCGCGCCAGCGGGGGGTTGACGATGAGCAGTTCTTC	CASSLARQRGVDDEQFF
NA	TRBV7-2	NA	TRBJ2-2	TGTGCCAGCAGCTTCGGGATACACGCCGGGGAGCTGTTTTTT	CASSFGIHAGELFF
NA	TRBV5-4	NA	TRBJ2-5	TGTGCCAGCAGCTTGGCAGGAAGGCCTGGGGAGACCCAGTACTTC	CASSLAGRPGETQYF
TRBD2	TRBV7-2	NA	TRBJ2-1	TGTGCCAGCAGACGGTCGGGGGGTGAGCAGTTCTTC	CASRRSGGEQFF
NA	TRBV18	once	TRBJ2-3	TGTGCCAGCTCACCACTATCGGGGTTCACAGATACGCAGTATTTT	CASSPLSGFTDTQYF
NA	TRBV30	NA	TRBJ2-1	TGTGCCTGGAGCGCTAACTACGGCTCCTACAATGAGCAGTTCTTC	CAWSANYGSYNEQFF
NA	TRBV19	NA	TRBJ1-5	TGTGCCAGTAGTCAGGGTAGATGGGGTCAGCCCCAGCATTTT	CASSQGRWGQPQHF
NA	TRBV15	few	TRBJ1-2	TGTGCCACCAGCAGAGAATCAGGGAAATTCTATGGCTACACCTTC	CATSRESGKFYGYTF
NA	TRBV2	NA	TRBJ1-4	TGTGCCAGCAGGAACAGGGCTTCTAATGAAAAACTGTTTTTT	CASRNRASNEKLFF
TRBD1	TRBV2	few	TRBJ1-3	TGTGCCAGCAGTGTTCCGGGACAGTGGAGCTCTGGAAACACCATATATTTT	CASSVPGQWSSGNTIYF
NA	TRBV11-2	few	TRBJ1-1	TGTGCCAGCAGCTCCAGGGGATGGACTGAAGCTTTCTTT	CASSSRGWTEAFF
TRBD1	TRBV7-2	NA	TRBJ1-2	TGTGCCAGCAGCCCCCCGGGACAGGGGAGGAATGGCTACACCTTC	CASSPPGQGRNGYTF
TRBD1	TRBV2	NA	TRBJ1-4	TGTGCCAGCAGTGGCGGGACAGGGGGCAATGAAAAACTGTTTTTT	CASSGGTGGNEKLFF
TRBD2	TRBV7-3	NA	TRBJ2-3	TGTGCCAGCAGCCCGACTAGCGGGGGGGCCGGCACAGATACGCAGTATTTT	CASSPTSGGAGTDTQYF
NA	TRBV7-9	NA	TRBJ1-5	TGTGCCAGCAGCCCCTCGGGGGATAGCAATCAGCCCCAGCATTTT	CASSPSGDSNQPQHF
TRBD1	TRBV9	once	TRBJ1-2	TGTGCCAGCAGCGCCGGGGGACAGGGAGAAGCCGGCTACACCTTC	CASSAGGQGEAGYTF
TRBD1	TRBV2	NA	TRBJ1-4	TGTGCCAGCAGGGGGACAGTTGGAACTAATGAAAAACTGTTTTTT	CASRGTVGTNEKLFF
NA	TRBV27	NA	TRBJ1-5	TGTGCCAGCAGCCCGGACAGTGTCATGAATCAGCCCCAGCATTTT	CASSPDSVMNQPQHF
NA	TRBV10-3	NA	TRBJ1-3	TGTGCCATCAGGGAAGGACTTGGCACCGGAAACACCATATATTTT	CAIREGLGTGNTIYF
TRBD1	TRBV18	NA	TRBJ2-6	TGTGCCAGCTCACCAAATCGAAAGGGGGCTGTTGGGGCCAACGTCCTGACTTTC	CASSPNRKGAVGANVLTF
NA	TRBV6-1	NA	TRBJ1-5	TGTGCCAGCAGTGACGTCCTTAGCAATCAGCCCCAGCATTTT	CASSDVLSNQPQHF
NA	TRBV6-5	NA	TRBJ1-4	TGTGCCAGCAGCCGACGCCCCGGGGAAAAACTGTTTTTT	CASSRRPGEKLFF
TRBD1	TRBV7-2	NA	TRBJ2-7	TGTGCCAGCAGTTCGACAGGGGGCGAGCAGTACTTC	CASSSTGGEQYF
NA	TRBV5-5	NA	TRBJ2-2	TGTGCCAGCAGCTCCATATCCGGAGGGGGGGAGCTGTTTTTT	CASSSISGGGELFF
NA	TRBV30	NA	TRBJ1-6	TGTGCCTGGAGAGGGAAAAGCGGTTCACCCCTCCACTTT	CAWRGKSGSPLHF
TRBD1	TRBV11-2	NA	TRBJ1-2	TGTGCCAGCAGCTCGACAGGGCCTAACTATGGCTACACCTTC	CASSSTGPNYGYTF
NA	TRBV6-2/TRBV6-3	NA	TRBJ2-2	TGTGCCAGCAGTTACTCAGCTCGGGGTATGCGCTTTATAGGGGAGCTGTTTTTT	CASSYSARGMRFIGELFF
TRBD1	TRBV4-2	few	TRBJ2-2	TGTGCCAGCAGCCGGGACAGGAACACCGGGGAGCTGTTTTTT	CASSRDRNTGELFF
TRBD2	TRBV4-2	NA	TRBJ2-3	TGTGCCAGCAGCCAAGATTTAGCGGGGGGGACAGATACGCAGTATTTT	CASSQDLAGGTDTQYF
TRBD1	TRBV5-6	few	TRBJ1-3	TGTGCCAGCAGCCTACCGACAGGGTATTTTGGAAACACCATATATTTT	CASSLPTGYFGNTIYF
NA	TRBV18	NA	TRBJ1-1	TGTGCCAGCTCACCTACCGAGAATAGGGGGACTGAAGCTTTCTTT	CASSPTENRGTEAFF
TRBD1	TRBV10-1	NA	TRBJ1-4	TGCGCCACAGAGACAGGGCGTTCGAGAACTAATGAAAAACTGTTTTTT	CATETGRSRTNEKLFF
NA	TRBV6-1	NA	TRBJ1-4	TGTGCCAGCAGTGAAGCATTGGGGAGCACTAATGAAAAACTGTTTTTT	CASSEALGSTNEKLFF
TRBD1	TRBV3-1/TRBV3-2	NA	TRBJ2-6	TGTGCCAGCAGCCAGGGACAGGGACCAGGGGCCAACGTCCTGACTTTC	CASSQGQGPGANVLTF
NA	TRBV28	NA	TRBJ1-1	TGTGCCAGCAGGCGGGGTGGGAATGGGGGCACTGAAGCTTTCTTT	CASRRGGNGGTEAFF
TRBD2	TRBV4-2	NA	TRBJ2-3	TGTGCCAGCAGCCAAGATGGGCGGGGGAGCACAGATACGCAGTATTTT	CASSQDGRGSTDTQYF
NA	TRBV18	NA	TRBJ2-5	TGTGCCAGCTCGTCCGGGACACTCCGAGAGACCCAGTACTTC	CASSSGTLRETQYF
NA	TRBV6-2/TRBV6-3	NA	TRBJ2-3	TGTGCCAGCAGTTACCCCCGGACAGCAAGCACAGATACGCAGTATTTT	CASSYPRTASTDTQYF